The 29 T cell receptor beta chains listed next were all sequenced from one sample in a study of identical twins. Each CDR3 protein is one row after TCRdb ran MiXCR on the 5' RACE reads. The top ten hold roughly 0.5% of the sample, which has about 460,000 distinct CDR3 sequences, more than 13% seen once. The same data also went into a second study, on yellow fever vaccine responses in identical twins.

The sample was CD4+ T cells sorted from blood. These receptors were collected from a woman aged 18-30 years in good health.

The genes are TRBV5-1 and TRBJ2-3; the D gene is possibly TRBD1 (6 bases). This CDR3 is built from 14 residues. Between the trimmed V and J ends, which lost 0 bases and 11 bases, there was a span of 16 bases. The germline V gene encodes CDR1 SGHRS and CDR2 YFSETQ. The CDR3 DNA reads as TGCGCCAGCAGCTTGGATATATTAACGGGACAGCAGTATTTT. It translates to CASSLDILTGQQYF.

The V call is TRBV12-3 or TRBV12-4, the J call TRBJ2-7, with TRBD1 identical over 8 bases. The CDR3 covers 16 residues. The ends lost 7 bases at V and 6 bases at J; junction bases unmatched: 17. The CDR3 loop reads CASTSNIGTGDTEQYF. The CDR3 region has the DNA TGTGCCAGCACCTCAAACATCGGGACAGGAGATACCGAGCAGTACTTC.

This clonotype was seen a handful of times. The chain recombines TRBV28 with TRBJ2-1; 11 bases are a match to TRBD1. CDR1 is MDHEN, CDR2 SYDVKM, per germline. The CDR3 is made up of 15 amino acids. J gave up 6 bases and V 5 bases, and 6 bases lay outside the gene matches. CDR3 DNA sequence: TGTGCCAGCAGTATAGGAGGACAGGGGGCCAATGAGCAGTTCTTC. This encodes CASSIGGQGANEQFF.

This CDR3 reads CASSAHTSVYGYTF. The CDR3 nucleotides read TGTGCCAGCAGCGCCCATACATCAGTCTATGGCTACACCTTC. The rearrangement links TRBV9 to TRBJ1-2, with D unclear. Germline V gene data show CDR1 as SGDLS and CDR2 as YYNGEE. The V gene lost 3 bases and the J gene lost 4 bases, with 13 bases spanning the gap. The CDR3 is made up of 14 amino acids.

The J gene is TRBJ2-5, the V gene TRBV11-2; TRBD2 aligns across 10 bases. V gave up 4 bases and J gave up 4 bases; unmatched junction bases: 6. The CDR3 is 15 residues long. In germline, CDR1 is SGHAT, CDR2 FQNNGV. Here the CDR3 reads CASSSLSGRGETQYF. Written as DNA, the CDR3 is TGTGCCAGCAGCTCGTTGAGCGGGAGGGGAGAGACCCAGTACTTC.

This chain joins TRBV6-4 and TRBJ2-7, with D possibly being TRBD1 (6 bases). This CDR3 is 16 amino acids long. Looked up from germline, CDR1 is MRHNA and CDR2 is SNTAGT. With 11 bases removed from V and 4 bases from J, the gap between germline ends came to 27 bases. The CDR3 reads CASSTKRTVIEYEQYF. The CDR3 DNA reads TGTGCCTCCAGCACGAAGCGGACAGTGATCGAGTACGAGCAGTACTTC.

V usage is TRBV9 and J usage is TRBJ1-1; D remains ambiguous. The V gene lost 0 bases and the J gene lost 8 bases, with 11 bases spanning the gap. The CDR3 is 13 residues long. Germline CDR1 SGDLS, CDR2 YYNGEE. CDR3 sequence (DNA): TGTGCCAGCAGCGTAGCGATGGAGGACGAAGCTTTCTTT. This codes for CASSVAMEDEAFF.

The V call is TRBV2, the J call TRBJ2-2, with 9 positions matching TRBD1. CDR1 is SNHLY, CDR2 FYNNEI, per germline. With V trimmed by 10 bases and J by 0 bases, 3 bases remained unmatched. The CDR3 loop spans 14 amino acids. CDR3 amino acids: CANRGQANTGELFF. As DNA, the CDR3 is TGTGCCAACAGGGGGCAGGCGAACACCGGGGAGCTGTTTTTT. The complete variable domain, with remaining parts taken from reference TRBV2 and TRBJ2-2, reads EPEVTQTPSHQVTQMGQEVILRCVPISNHLYFYWYRQILGQKVEFLVSFYNNEISEKSEIFDDQFSVERPDGSNFTLKIRSTKLEDSAMYFCANRGQANTGELFFGEGSRLTVL.

This clonotype was found many times. The CDR3 here is CASSFTSKETQYF. Written as DNA, the CDR3 is TGTGCCAGCAGTTTTACTAGTAAGGAGACCCAGTACTTC. The J gene is TRBJ2-5, the V gene TRBV12-3 or TRBV12-4; TRBD2 might be the D (5 bases). The CDR3 length is 13 residues. Trimming cost V 3 bases and J 5 bases, with 10 bases left between them.

The rearrangement links TRBV6-1 to TRBJ2-2; 8 nucleotides line up with TRBD1. CDR1 MNHNS and CDR2 SASEGT come from the germline V gene. CDR3 length: 15 amino acids. V was pared by 5 bases and J by 7 bases, with 9 bases of the junction left unmatched. CDR3 coding DNA: TGTGCCAGCAGTCCTTCTGACAGGGGTCGCGGGGAGCTGTTTTTT. It is translated as CASSPSDRGRGELFF.

The table lists this clonotype with a count of one. The chain carries TRBV28 and TRBJ2-1; D is unclear. Germline V gene data show CDR1 as MDHEN and CDR2 as SYDVKM. The ends were cut back, 4 bases at V and 4 bases at J, with 14 bases in the middle. The length of the CDR3 is 15 residues. This CDR3 is CASSSDPLGYNEQFF. CDR3 DNA: TGTGCCAGCAGTTCCGACCCCTTAGGGTACAATGAGCAGTTCTTC.

V gene TRBV11-3 combines with J gene TRBJ2-1, with TRBD2 matching over 10 bases. Germline values: CDR1 SGHNT, CDR2 YENEEA. Trimming took 1 base from V and 6 from J; bases not matched to a gene: 6. This CDR3 has 16 amino acids. The CDR3 sequence: CASSLAVQRGGNEQFF. In nucleotides, the CDR3 is TGTGCCAGCAGCTTAGCCGTCCAGCGGGGGGGCAATGAGCAGTTCTTC. Based on the CDR3 plus reference TRBV11-3 and TRBJ2-1, the full variable domain is EAGVVQSPRYKIIEKKQPVAFWCNPISGHNTLYWYLQNLGQGPELLIRYENEEAVDDSQLPKDRFSAERLKGVDSTLKIQPAELGDSAVYLCASSLAVQRGGNEQFFGPGTRLTVL.

V and J are TRBV5-6 and TRBJ1-3; TRBD1 aligns across 10 bases. V dropped 4 bases and J dropped 3; count of bases not matched to a gene: 4. The CDR3 loop spans 15 amino acids. Germline V gene sequence: CDR1 SGHDT, CDR2 YYEEEE. The CDR3 coding sequence is TGTGCCAGCAGCGCCGACAGGGGGCTTGGAAACACCATATATTTT. It is translated as CASSADRGLGNTIYF.

In this sample, this clonotype turned up many times. The V and J genes are TRBV4-3 and TRBJ1-4; 8 bases are shared with TRBD1. The CDR3 contains 15 residues. Per germline, CDR1 LGHNA and CDR2 YSLEER. V shed 5 bases, J shed 3 bases, and the junction held 5 bases outside the gene matches. For the CDR3, the DNA is TGCGCCAGCAGCGTTACAGGGGGGCCTAATGAAAAACTGTTTTTT. Its protein is CASSVTGGPNEKLFF.

At least ten counts were recorded for this clonotype. The J gene is TRBJ2-5, the V gene TRBV12-3 or TRBV12-4, with unresolved D. The CDR3 contains 13 residues. V lost 4 bases, J lost 4 bases, and 10 bases lay in between. CDR3 sequence: CASSWNTGETQYF. In DNA form, the CDR3 reads TGTGCCAGCAGTTGGAATACCGGAGAGACCCAGTACTTC.

This clonotype was observed a few times. V and J are TRBV5-5 and TRBJ1-2, with D possibly matching TRBD1 (6 bases). Germline V gene data show CDR1 as SGHKS and CDR2 as YYEKEE (reference sequence). This CDR3 region has 13 residues. V lost 4 bases and J 7 bases, leaving 14 bases between the germline ends. CDR3 protein: CASSVSGTSGYTF. The CDR3, as DNA: TGTGCCAGCAGCGTTTCCGGGACATCTGGCTACACCTTC.

This clonotype occurred a few times. The J gene is TRBJ1-1, the V gene TRBV20-1; D remains ambiguous. The CDR3 is 12 residues long. Trimming stripped 1 base from V and 2 bases from J, with 5 bases between. Germline CDR1 DFQATT, CDR2 SNEGSKA (reference sequence). CDR3 protein: CSARGQNTEAFF. The CDR3 bases are TGCAGTGCTAGAGGGCAAAACACTGAAGCTTTCTTT.

This chain links TRBV7-9 with TRBJ2-3; tentative D call: TRBD2 (6 bases). The V end lost 5 bases, the J end lost 2 bases, and 17 bases lay between the germline ends. The length of the CDR3 is 16 residues. Germline CDR1 and CDR2: SEHNR and FQNEAQ (reference sequence). DNA for the CDR3: TGTGCCAGCAGCCCGGGGGTTGAGCGGACCACAGATACGCAGTATTTT. It translates to CASSPGVERTTDTQYF. Supplemented by reference TRBV7-9 and TRBJ2-3, the full variable domain reads DTGVSQNPRHKITKRGQNVTFRCDPISEHNRLYWYRQTLGQGPEFLTYFQNEAQLEKSRLLSDRFSAERPKGSFSTLEIQRTEQGDSAMYLCASSPGVERTTDTQYFGPGTRLTVL.

This chain links TRBV28 with TRBJ2-3; TRBD2 might be the D (5 bases). V was shortened by 5 bases and J by 4 bases, with 25 bases between the two germline ends. This CDR3 has 18 amino acids. Germline-derived CDR1 and CDR2 are MDHEN and SYDVKM. The CDR3 DNA reads TGTGCCAGCAGTCCTTATGACCCGCAATCTATGCGGGCAGATACGCAGTATTTT. It is translated as CASSPYDPQSMRADTQYF.

As regards this clonotype: An end of the junction differs from the germline gene, which may be a read error. The rearrangement joins TRBV14 to TRBJ2-1; D perhaps matches TRBD1 (6 bases). The CDR3 spans 14 residues. Germline lookup yields CDR1 SGHDN and CDR2 FVKESK. Here the CDR3 reads CLETRGRRINEQFF. The DNA of the CDR3 is TGCCTTGAAACCAGGGGCCGCCGAATCAATGAGCAGTTCTTC.

The rearrangement joins TRBV10-3 to TRBJ2-5, with D possibly being TRBD2 (6 bases). CDR1 and CDR2 (germline): ENHRY, SYGVKD. This CDR3 is built from 14 residues. V dropped 0 bases and J dropped 5 bases, with 10 bases sitting between them. The CDR3 region is CAISESRAGETQYF. The CDR3, as DNA: TGTGCCATCAGTGAGTCCCGGGCGGGGGAGACCCAGTACTTC.

This clonotype was seen at least ten times. The V gene is TRBV4-2, the J gene TRBJ2-3; 10 nucleotides line up with TRBD2. Germline trimming cut 0 bases from V and 1 base from J; bases unmatched to any gene: 4. The CDR3 is 17 residues long. Germline CDR1 is LGHNA and CDR2 is YNFKEQ. The CDR3 DNA reads TGTGCCAGCAGCCAAGAGCTCCTAGCGGGGGGCACAGATACGCAGTATTTT. Translation gives CASSQELLAGGTDTQYF.

V usage is TRBV7-9 and J usage is TRBJ1-2; 7 nucleotides match TRBD1. This CDR3 region has 13 residues. Germline V gene data show CDR1 as SEHNR and CDR2 as FQNEAQ (reference sequence). V shed 2 bases and J 8 bases; nucleotides not matched to a gene: 5. The CDR3: CASSLTGAGGYTF. The CDR3 DNA sequence: TGTGCCAGCAGCTTAACAGGGGCGGGCGGCTACACCTTC.

The rearrangement links TRBV3-1 to TRBJ2-2; 9 bases agree with TRBD2. CDR1 is LGHDT and CDR2 is YNNKEL in the germline V gene (reference sequence). V was pared by 2 bases and J by 5 bases, with 6 bases of the junction left unmatched. This CDR3 has 16 residues. CDR3 sequence: CASSQRAGGGTGELFF. The CDR3 DNA follows: TGTGCCAGCAGCCAACGAGCGGGAGGAGGTACCGGGGAGCTGTTTTTT.

This rearrangement joins TRBV21-1 to TRBJ2-3; the table's D call, TRBD2, has no DNA check behind it. TRBV21-1 is a listed pseudogene. The CDR3 covers 19 residues. In DNA form, the CDR3 reads TGTGCCAGCCCCGCCTCCAGGACTAGCGGGGGGTTCCACGTGGATACGCAGTATTTT. Its protein is CASPASRTSGGFHVDTQYF.

The table lists this clonotype with many counts. This chain uses TRBV12-3 or TRBV12-4 with TRBJ2-4, with a weak D call TRBD1 (7 bases). Trimming removed 6 bases from V and 6 bases from J, with 18 bases in between. The length of the CDR3 is 15 residues. The CDR3 DNA follows: TGTGCCAGCAGATCCATCAGGGGGGATGGAAACATTCAGTACTTC. Amino acid sequence: CASRSIRGDGNIQYF.

This clonotype was observed a handful of times. The rearrangement joins TRBV5-1 to TRBJ2-7, with TRBD2 matching over 8 bases. The V gene's germline CDR1 is SGHRS and CDR2 YFSETQ. The CDR3 consists of 14 residues. The V segment lost 5 bases and the J segment 0 bases; nucleotides outside the gene matches: 4. The CDR3 reads CASRTGTSSYEQYF. In DNA, the CDR3 is TGCGCCAGCAGGACCGGGACTAGCTCCTACGAGCAGTACTTC.

This clonotype was counted a few times. V gene TRBV4-3 combines with J gene TRBJ2-2; no reliable D call. CDR1 is LGHNA and CDR2 is YSLEER in the germline V gene. The V gene lost 5 bases and the J gene lost 7 bases, with 11 bases spanning the gap. The CDR3 has 13 residues. The CDR3 here is CASSSDLRGELFF. The CDR3 coding sequence is TGCGCCAGCAGCTCAGACTTGCGCGGGGAGCTGTTTTTT.

This clonotype has a handful of counts. The chain uses TRBV6-5 and TRBJ2-2, with D maybe TRBD1 (5 bases). The germline V gene has CDR1 MNHEY and CDR2 SVGAGI. This CDR3 contains 15 residues. The germline V and J ends were trimmed by 0 bases and 5 bases, with 10 bases remaining between them. CDR3 nucleotides: TGTGCCAGCAGTTACTCGGGGCGAAAGACCGGGGAGCTGTTTTTT. Protein product: CASSYSGRKTGELFF.